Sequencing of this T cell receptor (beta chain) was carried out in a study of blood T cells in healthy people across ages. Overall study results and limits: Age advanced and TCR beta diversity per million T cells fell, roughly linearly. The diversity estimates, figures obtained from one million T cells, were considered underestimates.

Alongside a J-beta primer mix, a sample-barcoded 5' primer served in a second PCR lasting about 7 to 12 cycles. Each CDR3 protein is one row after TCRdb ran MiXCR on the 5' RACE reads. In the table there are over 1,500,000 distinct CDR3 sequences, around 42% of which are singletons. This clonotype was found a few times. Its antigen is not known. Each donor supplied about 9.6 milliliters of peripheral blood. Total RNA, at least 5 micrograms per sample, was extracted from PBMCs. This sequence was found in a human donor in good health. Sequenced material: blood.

The chain's CDR3 is CASSSTLEETQYF. The DNA for the CDR3 is TGTGCCAGCTCTTCGACTCTTGAGGAGACCCAGTACTTC. This chain connects TRBV19 to TRBJ2-5; D remains unclear. Germline CDR1 reads LNHDA; CDR2 reads SQIVND (reference sequence). The CDR3 has 13 residues. Between the trimmed V and J ends, which lost 9 bases and 5 bases, there was a span of 16 bases.